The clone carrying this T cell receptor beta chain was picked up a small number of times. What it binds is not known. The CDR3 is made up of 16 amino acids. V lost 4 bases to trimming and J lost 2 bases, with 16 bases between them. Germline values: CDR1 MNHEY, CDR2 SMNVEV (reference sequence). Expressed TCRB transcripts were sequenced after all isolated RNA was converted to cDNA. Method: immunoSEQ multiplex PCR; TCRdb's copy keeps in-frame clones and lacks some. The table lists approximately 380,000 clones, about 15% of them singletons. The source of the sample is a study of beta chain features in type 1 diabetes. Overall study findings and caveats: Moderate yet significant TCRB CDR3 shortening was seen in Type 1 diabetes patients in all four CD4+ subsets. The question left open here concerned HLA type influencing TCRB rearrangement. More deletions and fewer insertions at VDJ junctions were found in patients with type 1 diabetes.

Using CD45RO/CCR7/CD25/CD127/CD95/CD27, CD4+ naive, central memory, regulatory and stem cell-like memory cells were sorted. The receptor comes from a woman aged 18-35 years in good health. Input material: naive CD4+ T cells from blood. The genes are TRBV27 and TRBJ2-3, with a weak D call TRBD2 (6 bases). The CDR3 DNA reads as TGTGCCAGCAGTTCCACCCAGCGGGTACTCACAGATACGCAGTATTTT. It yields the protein CASSSTQRVLTDTQYF.